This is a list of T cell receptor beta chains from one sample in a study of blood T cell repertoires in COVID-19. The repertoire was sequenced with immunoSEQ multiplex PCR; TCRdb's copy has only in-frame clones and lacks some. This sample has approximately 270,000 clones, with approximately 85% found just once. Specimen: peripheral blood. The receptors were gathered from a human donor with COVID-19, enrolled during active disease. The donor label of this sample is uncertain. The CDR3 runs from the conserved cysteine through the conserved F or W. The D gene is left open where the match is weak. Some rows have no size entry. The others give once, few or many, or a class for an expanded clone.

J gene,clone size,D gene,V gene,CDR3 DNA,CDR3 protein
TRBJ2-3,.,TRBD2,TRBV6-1,TGTGCCAGCAGTGAATCGGGGGGTACGCAGTATTTT,CASSESGGTQYF
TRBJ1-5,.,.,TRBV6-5,TGTGCCAGCAGTTTATCAGGGTATAATCAGCCCCAGCATTTT,CASSLSGYNQPQHF
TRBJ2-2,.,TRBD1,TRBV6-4,TGTGCCAGCAGACAAGGGACAGAACAAACCGGGGAGCTGTTTTTT,CASRQGTEQTGELFF
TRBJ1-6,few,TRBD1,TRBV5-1,TGCGCCAGCAGCTTGGGACAGGGGAGCTCACCCCTCCACTTT,CASSLGQGSSPLHF
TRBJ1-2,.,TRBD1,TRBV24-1,TGTGCCACCAGTGGGGACAGGGGGATTTATGGCTACACCTTC,CATSGDRGIYGYTF
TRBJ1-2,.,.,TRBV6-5,TGTGCCAGCAGGGGGGGGTATAACTATGGCTACACCTTC,CASRGGYNYGYTF
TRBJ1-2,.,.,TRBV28,TGTGCCAGCAGTTTGGGGGCGCGGGTCGGCGGCTACACCTTC,CASSLGARVGGYTF
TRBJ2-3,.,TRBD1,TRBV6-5,TGTGCCAGCAGTTATACGCAGGGGGCAGATACGCAGTATTTT,CASSYTQGADTQYF
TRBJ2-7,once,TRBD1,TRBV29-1,TGCAGCGTTGAGGGGCAGGGGGCCTCCTACGAGCAGTACTTC,CSVEGQGASYEQYF
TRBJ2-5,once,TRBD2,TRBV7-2,TGTGCCAGCGGCCTAGGACTAGCGGGAGGGCAAGAGACCCAGTACTTC,CASGLGLAGGQETQYF